The entry that follows covers one TCR beta chain sequence. The antigen remains unidentified. PCR involved 60 Vbeta and 13 Jbeta primers. Here immunoSEQ multiplex PCR was the method, and the copy in TCRdb shows in-frame clones only, minus some. The profile shows about 120,000 clones, 74% of them singletons. The data originate from a study of cytomegalovirus exposure and HLA in healthy donors. Study-wide results and caveats: Immune exposure was documented only through CMV serostatus.

The sequence was obtained from a human donor in good health. The sample was PBMCs.

Here the CDR3 reads CATSRASPYEQYF. The CDR3 nucleotides are TGTGCCACCAGCAGAGCTAGCCCCTACGAGCAGTACTTC. The chain has TRBV15 and TRBJ2-7; tentative D call: TRBD2 (5 bases). CDR3 length: 13 amino acids. Germline V lookup: CDR1 LNHNV, CDR2 YYDKDF (reference sequence). Trimming cost V 1 base and J 2 bases, with 6 bases left between them.